A single sample gave rise to the 5 T cell receptor beta chains below, sequenced in a study of shared clonotypes between healthy human individuals. The table came from immunoSEQ multiplex PCR; TCRdb's copy has only in-frame clones and leaves some out. The sample gives 800,000 or so clones, roughly 96% of which show up once; around 0.25% is in the top ten. Terminally differentiated effector memory CD45RA+ cells were excluded by CCR7 positive selection of CD45RO-negative cells. Sequenced input: naive CD8+ T cells sorted from blood. The source of these receptors is a young man in good health.

The chain uses TRBV4-2 and TRBJ2-1, with D possibly matching TRBD1 (7 bases). The CDR3 runs 14 residues. With 6 bases removed from V and 4 bases from J, the gap between germline ends came to 13 bases. In germline, CDR1 is LGHNA, CDR2 YNFKEQ. The CDR3 DNA is TGTGCCAGCAGAGACAGGGCGGGATACAATGAGCAGTTCTTC. It yields the protein CASRDRAGYNEQFF.

With regard to this clone: Other nucleotide sequences from this sample produce the same CDR3. The chain employs TRBV7-9 and TRBJ1-1; D is uncertain. The germline V gene has CDR1 SEHNR and CDR2 FQNEAQ (reference sequence). V was pared by 6 bases and J by 1 base, with 6 bases between. The CDR3 is 12 amino acids. CDR3 in DNA: TGTGCCAGCAGTAACGGGAACACTGAAGCTTTCTTT. Amino acids: CASSNGNTEAFF.

The CDR3: CSVEDPSGKPYEQYF. In DNA form, the CDR3 reads TGCAGCGTTGAAGACCCTAGCGGGAAACCCTACGAGCAGTACTTC. The chain joins TRBV29-1 to TRBJ2-7, with TRBD2 matching over 9 bases. Per the germline V gene, CDR1 is SQVTM and CDR2 is ANQGSEA. CDR3 length equals 15 residues. Trimming cost V 0 bases and J 2 bases; bases outside gene matches: 5.

The chain joins TRBV19 to TRBJ2-7; D is perhaps TRBD1 (6 bases). With 4 bases removed from V and 0 bases from J, the gap between germline ends came to 16 bases. The CDR3 sequence is 16 residues long. Germline CDR1 LNHDA, CDR2 SQIVND (reference sequence). In DNA, the CDR3 is TGTGCCAGTAGTACCACCACCACAGGGAACTCCTACGAGCAGTACTTC. Translated: CASSTTTTGNSYEQYF.

This chain links TRBV5-5 with TRBJ2-7, with D perhaps TRBD2 (6 bases). CDR1 and CDR2 from the germline V gene are SGHKS and YYEKEE (reference sequence). Trimming pared 6 bases from V and 3 bases from J, leaving 22 bases between. The CDR3 consists of 16 residues. In DNA form, the CDR3 reads TGTGCCAGCAACCGGGACTCAACAAATCCCGACTACGAGCAGTACTTC. This encodes CASNRDSTNPDYEQYF. Complete variable domain (other parts from reference TRBV5-5 and TRBJ2-7): DAGVTQSPTHLIKTRGQQVTLRCSPISGHKSVSWYQQVLGQGPQFIFQYYEKEERGRGNFPDRFSARQFPNYSSELNVNALLLGDSALYLCASNRDSTNPDYEQYFGPGTRLTVT.